Listed here is a single TCR beta chain. Its antigen is not yet known. No base-level quality is on record; no much larger clone is a single base apart. High-throughput TCR beta sequencing profiled peripheral blood CD8+ and CD4+ T cells from healthy donors, Susac syndrome patients and multiple sclerosis patients. The multiple sclerosis controls were treatment-naive patients whose relapsing-remitting disease, either stable or active, fulfilled the revised McDonald criteria. Bulk CD8+ and CD4+ T cells were purified by magnetic negative isolation, whereas CD8+ TEMRA cells were enriched by FACS. Blood was drawn into EDTA tubes, processed within 24 hours, and PBMCs were isolated by density gradient centrifugation. PBMCs intended for TCR sequencing were cryopreserved in liquid nitrogen and were subsequently thawed in a 37 degrees C water bath. The sorted or isolated CD4+, CD8+ and CD8+ TEMRA cells reached a purity of at least 90%.

RNA was extracted with the RNeasy kit and 0.5 to 1 ug was reverse transcribed using random hexamers. The immunoSEQ multiplex PCR assay, which covers 54 Vbeta and 13 Jbeta segments, was used to amplify TCR beta CDR3 regions. PCR amplification bias was corrected using a synthetic template baseline for primer optimization and computational correction. Processing in the source paper ran as follows. Reads were assigned to V, D and J genes according to IMGT and analyzed in immunoSEQ Analyzer, with only productive sequences retained. Clonality was calculated as one minus the Shannon entropy normalized by log2 of the number of productive unique sequences. For each patient and control, public and private clones were evaluated within the 100 most prevalent clones. Clones were defined as Susac-specific when absent from the healthy and MS cohorts, from 1052 published viral clones and from other ImmuneACCESS disease sequences. TCRdb cleaned the public reads at Q25 with fastp, built clones with MiXCR and kept in-frame beta chains. For every CDR3 protein sequence, its rows merge into one entry that carries the most common genes and DNA. The V and J calls, along with clone size, are taken from TCRdb and not from the paper's own processing. The sample profile shows 150,000 to 160,000 distinct CDR3 sequences; roughly 96% of them were found once. The leading ten clones occupy around 0.15% of the sample.

The data belong to a study of CD8 T cells in Susac syndrome (dated by TCRdb to between 2017 and 2020). With regard to the full study: The study used repertoire sequencing to test whether antigen drove CD8+ T cell activation and differentiation in Susac syndrome. The study compared CD8+ T cell repertoire clonality among 12 healthy donors, around 14 Susac syndrome patients and 15 or so multiple sclerosis patients.

The paper's findings and limits, for the study overall: The study acknowledged that relatively few individuals were included in the TCR sequencing and HLA analysis.

Spanning cysteine to phenylalanine, the CDR3 consists of 15 amino acids. CDR3 DNA is the only sequence kept; it has 45 bases, read in frame from the first base. V loses 2 bases at its end and J loses 2 bases; junction bases beyond the gene matches: 7. CDR1 and CDR2 are drawn from the germline V gene: SGHRS, YFSETQ. This receptor was taken from a human donor with multiple sclerosis. Recombination linked TRBV5-1 to TRBJ2-7, and 7 bases in between align with TRBD1. The sequencing sample was made of CD8+ T cells from PBMCs. CDR3 sequence: CASSFGTVPTYEQYF. The sequenced DNA: TGCGCCAGCAGCTTCGGGACAGTGCCGACCTACGAGCAGTACTTC.